This TCR beta chain was found in a study of blood T cell repertoires in COVID-19. Using immunoSEQ multiplex PCR, the repertoire was profiled, and TCRdb retains in-frame clones only, with some absent. This sample has over 200,000 clones; approximately 84% occur once, and the top ten carry approximately 1.8%. The V segment lost 6 bases and the J segment 8 bases; nucleotides outside the gene matches: 6. The length of the CDR3 is 13 residues. CDR1 and CDR2 from the germline V gene are MNHEY and SVGEGT. This clonotype was obtained from a man aged 55 to 70 who had recovered from COVID-19. Sequencing input: PBMCs or T cells enriched from blood (not recorded which). The V call is TRBV6-2 or TRBV6-3, the J call TRBJ1-4, with 7 bases aligning to TRBD1. CDR3 sequence: CASSFGTAEKLFF. CDR3 DNA: TGTGCCAGCAGCTTCGGGACAGCCGAAAAACTGTTTTTT.